The clone carrying this TCR beta chain was counted at least ten times. This CDR3 contains 15 residues. Losses at the gene ends were 5 bases for V and 6 bases for J; bases not matched to a gene: 8. Germline CDR1 is SGHTA and CDR2 is FQGNSA. This specimen belongs to a study of T cell repertoires in cytomegalovirus infection. Overall study: Indicated by public TCR beta signatures were CMV infection and matching HLA type.

TCRdb reprocessed the reads with MiXCR, giving one entry per CDR3 protein. The sample consists of more than 250,000 distinct CDR3 sequences, about an eighth of them appearing once. Sequenced material: PBMCs. This rearrangement joins TRBV7-2 to TRBJ2-1, with TRBD1 matching over 9 bases. This sequence was found in a human donor in good health (CMV status not recorded). Some clones in this sample may be carry-over from other donors' samples. The CDR3 loop reads CASSPGTGFGNEQFF. Here the CDR3 DNA reads TGTGCCAGCAGCCCCGGGACAGGGTTTGGCAATGAGCAGTTCTTC.